These 12 T cell receptor beta chains share one sample of origin, sequenced in a study of blood T cell repertoires in COVID-19. Here immunoSEQ multiplex PCR was the method, and the copy in TCRdb shows in-frame clones only, minus some. The sample consists of approximately 200,000 clones, roughly 87% of them appearing once. Sequences were obtained from peripheral blood. The source is a man aged 40-49 years with active or convalescent COVID-19.

A few counts support this clone. The chain carries TRBV4-1 and TRBJ1-2, with TRBD1 as a possible D gene (5 bases). The CDR3 covers 15 residues. V was trimmed by 1 base and J by 5 bases, leaving 14 bases between them. The germline gives CDR1 MGHRA, CDR2 YSYEKL. DNA of the CDR3: TGCGCCAGCAGCCAAGGGGCAGGGTTGACATATGGCTACACCTTC. It is translated as CASSQGAGLTYGYTF.

The chain carries TRBV28 and TRBJ1-2; D is possibly TRBD1 (5 bases). The V end was cut by 6 bases, the J end by 7 bases, with 9 bases between. CDR1 is MDHEN and CDR2 is SYDVKM in the germline V gene. This CDR3 contains 11 residues. DNA for the CDR3: TGTGCCAGCAGCTCAGGGATTGGCTACACCTTC. It yields the protein CASSSGIGYTF.

This clone was recorded a few times. The chain employs TRBV7-3 and TRBJ1-2, with 8 bases identical to TRBD1. V lost 1 base, J lost 7 bases, and 8 bases stayed unmatched. From germline, CDR1 is SGHTA and CDR2 FQGTGA. This CDR3 is 15 amino acids long. The CDR3 DNA reads TGTGCCAGCAGCTTAAGTGCGACAGGGGATGCTGGCTACACCTTC. Translated: CASSLSATGDAGYTF.

The genes are TRBV25-1 and TRBJ2-1, with D possibly matching TRBD2 (7 bases). Germline CDR1 and CDR2: MGHDK and SYGVNS. V lost 7 bases to trimming and J lost 0 bases, with 13 bases between them. The CDR3 runs 15 residues. The CDR3, as DNA: TGTGCCAGCATCCCGGGGGGCGGCTCCTACAATGAGCAGTTCTTC. Encoded protein: CASIPGGGSYNEQFF.

The rearrangement uses TRBV4-1 and TRBJ1-1; D is perhaps TRBD1 (5 bases). V was shortened by 0 bases and J by 5 bases, with 13 bases between the two germline ends. The CDR3 consists of 15 residues. Germline CDR1 is MGHRA and CDR2 is YSYEKL. CDR3 in DNA: TGCGCCAGCAGCCAAGATTTTGGCAGGGTGACTGAAGCTTTCTTT. This translates into CASSQDFGRVTEAFF.

The chain uses TRBV14 and TRBJ2-2; D is perhaps TRBD2 (6 bases). Per germline, CDR1 SGHDN and CDR2 FVKESK. Trimming pared 1 base from V and 1 base from J, leaving 7 bases between. The CDR3 is 15 residues long. CDR3 nucleotide sequence: TGTGCCAGCAGCCAAGTTAGCGGGAACACCGGGGAGCTGTTTTTT. This sequence encodes CASSQVSGNTGELFF.

The rearrangement links TRBV28 to TRBJ2-7; 9 nucleotides match TRBD2. With 3 bases clipped from V and 6 bases from J, the junction kept 0 bases outside the gene matches. Germline lookup yields CDR1 MDHEN and CDR2 SYDVKM. This CDR3 contains 12 residues. The CDR3 DNA sequence: TGTGCCAGCAGTTTTAGCGGGAGCGAGCAGTACTTC. Its translation: CASSFSGSEQYF. Based on the CDR3 plus reference TRBV28 and TRBJ2-7, the full variable domain is DVKVTQSSRYLVKRTGEKVFLECVQDMDHENMFWYRQDPGLGLRLIYFSYDVKMKEKGDIPEGYSVSREKKERFSLILESASTNQTSMYLCASSFSGSEQYFGPGTRLTVT.

The V gene is TRBV10-2, the J gene TRBJ1-2; no reliable D call. The CDR3 has 14 residues. V lost 3 bases to trimming and J lost 1 base, with 9 bases between them. The V gene's germline CDR1 is WSHSY and CDR2 SAAADI. The CDR3 protein is CASSEWQNNYGYTF. The CDR3 DNA sequence: TGCGCCAGCAGTGAATGGCAGAATAACTATGGCTACACCTTC.

The chain recombines TRBV10-2 with TRBJ1-6, with D unresolved. Germline CDR1 reads WSHSY; CDR2 reads SAAADI. The CDR3 totals 14 residues. V dropped 7 bases and J dropped 0 bases, with 7 bases sitting between them. The CDR3 region has the DNA TGCGCCAGCAAGCCCCGCTCCTATAATTCACCCCTCCACTTT. Amino acids: CASKPRSYNSPLHF.

This clone came up once. The sample holds other DNA sequences that translate to the same CDR3. The CDR3 region is CASSPGTSGNNEQFF. CDR3 coding DNA: TGTGCCAGCAGTCCCGGGACTAGCGGGAACAATGAGCAGTTCTTC. This sequence joins TRBV27 and TRBJ2-1; 13 bases fit TRBD2. Germline-derived CDR1 and CDR2 are MNHEY and SMNVEV (reference sequence). The CDR3 consists of 15 residues. The J segment lost 5 bases and the V segment lost 5 bases, leaving 3 bases of the junction unmatched.

The chain couples TRBV19 to TRBJ2-7; D is uncertain. Per germline, CDR1 LNHDA and CDR2 SQIVND (reference sequence). V gave up 3 bases and J gave up 1 base, with 10 bases separating them. The CDR3 runs to 14 residues. The CDR3 here is CASSISFVSYEQYF. The CDR3 DNA follows: TGTGCCAGTAGTATTTCCTTTGTATCCTACGAGCAGTACTTC.

The V and J genes are TRBV3-1 (or the pseudogene TRBV3-2) and TRBJ1-1; possibly TRBD1 for D (6 bases). Between the trimmed V and J ends, which lost 2 bases and 6 bases, there was a span of 13 bases. CDR1 LGHDT and CDR2 YNNKEL come from the germline V gene (reference sequence). The CDR3 is 14 amino acids. CDR3 in DNA: TGTGCCAGCAGCCAACCAGGGGATATGGCTGAAGCTTTCTTT. Translated: CASSQPGDMAEAFF.